This T cell receptor beta chain was found in a study of breast tumors, draining lymph nodes, adjacent tissues. A single record per CDR3 protein comes from TCRdb applying MiXCR to the multiplex PCR reads. The data hold approximately 130,000 distinct CDR3 sequences, with 20% to 25% observed a single time. Samples came from axillary lymph nodes draining the breast cancer. The CDR3 extends over 14 amino acids. The ends were cut back, 5 bases at V and 0 bases at J, with 8 bases in the middle. The germline V gene encodes CDR1 MDHEN and CDR2 SYDVKM. The source of this sequence is a female donor with breast cancer. Some clones in this sample may be carry-over from other donors' samples. This rearrangement joins TRBV28 to TRBJ1-5; D gene ambiguous. Sequenced: axillary lymph node tissue. The CDR3 DNA is TGTGCCAGCAGTCCCACCAATAGCAATCAGCCCCAGCATTTT. This translates into CASSPTNSNQPQHF.